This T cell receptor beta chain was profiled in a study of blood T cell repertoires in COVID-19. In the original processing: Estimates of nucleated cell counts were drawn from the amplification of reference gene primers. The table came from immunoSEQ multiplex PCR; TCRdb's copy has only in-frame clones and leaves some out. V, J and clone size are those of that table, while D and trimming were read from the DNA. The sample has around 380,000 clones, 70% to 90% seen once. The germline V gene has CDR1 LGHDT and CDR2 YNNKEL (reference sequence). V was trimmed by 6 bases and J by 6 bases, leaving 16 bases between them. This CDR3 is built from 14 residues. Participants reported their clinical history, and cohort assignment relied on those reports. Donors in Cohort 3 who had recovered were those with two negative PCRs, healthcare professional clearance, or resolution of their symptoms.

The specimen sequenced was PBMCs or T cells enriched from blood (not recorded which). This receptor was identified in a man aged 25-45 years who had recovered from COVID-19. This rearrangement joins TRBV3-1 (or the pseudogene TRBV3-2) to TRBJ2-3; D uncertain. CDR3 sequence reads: CASSLRSAVDTQYF. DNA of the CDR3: TGTGCCAGCAGTCTCAGGTCCGCCGTGGATACGCAGTATTTT.